This T cell receptor (beta chain) was captured in a study of molecular identifiers for immune sequencing clone quantification. Study conclusions and caveats: Whereas clones above 20 RNA copies held under 1% of naive-cell molecules, they held over 98% of effector molecules. Sharing of a barcode by identical TCR molecules could cause highly expanded clone sizes to be underestimated.

This clonotype occurred a few times. Its antigen is still unknown. The CDR3 runs 11 residues. Naive CD8 T cells, phenotype CD8+CD4-CCR7+CD45RA+, were sorted. One entry per CDR3 protein results from TCRdb running MiXCR on the PCR reads. The sample has around 320,000 distinct CDR3 sequences; roughly a quarter are singletons. This TCR was sampled from a human donor in good health. Some libraries in this study had Jurkat cell RNA spiked in. Sequences were obtained from naive CD8+ T cells from blood, with Jurkat cell RNA spiked in. Subset defined: FACS-sorted CD8+CD4-CCR7+CD45RA+ naive T cells. The chain is built from TRBV21-1 and TRBJ2-7. TRBV21-1 is tagged as a pseudogene. The CDR3 reads CASSKTVEQYF. Here the CDR3 DNA reads TGTGCCAGCAGCAAAACGGTCGAGCAGTACTTC.